This TCR beta chain was found in a study of T cells in localized non-small cell lung cancer. The germline V gene has CDR1 SGDLS and CDR2 YYNGEE. V lost 3 bases and J 7 bases, leaving 13 bases between the germline ends. The CDR3 length is 14 residues. Produced via immunoSEQ multiplex PCR; TCRdb's table is partial and in-frame only. Here the sample spans 25,000 to 35,000 clones, more than 85% being singletons. Source: peripheral blood, taken before any cancer treatment. The clonotype originates from a female donor over 55 with stage I lung adenocarcinoma. The chain uses TRBV9 and TRBJ1-4; TRBD1 is a possible D gene (5 bases). The CDR3: CASSAQGWPEKLFF. The CDR3 nucleotides are TGTGCCAGCAGCGCGCAGGGTTGGCCTGAAAAACTGTTTTTT.